Below, 32 T cell receptor beta chains from the same sample are listed, as sequenced in a study of T cells in Graves' hyperthyroidism and ophthalmopathy. From RNA transcripts, TCR beta CDR3 regions were amplified. During a first-round RT-PCR of the TCR CDR3, the HTBI primer set was used. TCRdb called the multiplex PCR reads again in MiXCR, with one record for every CDR3 protein. The sample consists of hundreds of thousands of distinct CDR3 sequences, more than 30% of them appearing once. Sequenced sample: blood. The receptors shown here come from a man younger than 30 with Graves' hyperthyroidism.

The chain uses TRBV5-5 and TRBJ1-6; D is undetermined. V gave up 0 bases and J gave up 7 bases, with 11 bases separating them. This CDR3 has 15 amino acids. Germline V gives CDR1 SGHKS, CDR2 YYEKEE (reference sequence). For the CDR3, the DNA is TGTGCCAGCAGCTTGGCCCCGGTGGAGAATTCACCCCTCCACTTT. Its translation is CASSLAPVENSPLHF.

The J gene is TRBJ1-1, the V gene TRBV14; 12 nucleotides match TRBD1. V shed 2 bases and J 1 base; nucleotides not matched to a gene: 5. The CDR3 covers 17 residues. Germline CDR1 SGHDN, CDR2 FVKESK. This chain's CDR3 is CASSQPGQGAANTEAFF. CDR3 nucleotide sequence: TGTGCCAGCAGCCAACCGGGACAGGGGGCGGCGAACACTGAAGCTTTCTTT.

This clonotype was recorded a few times. The gene calls are TRBV2 and TRBJ2-7; D remains unclear. This CDR3 spans 14 amino acids. V lost 4 bases, J lost 6 bases, and 16 bases lay in between. Germline V CDR1 and CDR2: SNHLY, FYNNEI. In DNA, the CDR3 is TGTGCCAGCAGTGGGGCCTCTCGACGGGTCGAGCAGTACTTC. It is translated as CASSGASRRVEQYF. Full variable domain (missing parts from reference TRBV2 and TRBJ2-7): EPEVTQTPSHQVTQMGQEVILRCVPISNHLYFYWYRQILGQKVEFLVSFYNNEISEKSEIFDDQFSVERPDGSNFTLKIRSTKLEDSAMYFCASSGASRRVEQYFGPGTRLTVT.

The chain uses TRBV20-1 and TRBJ1-6; the match to TRBD1 covers 8 bases. Germline V gene sequence: CDR1 DFQATT, CDR2 SNEGSKA (reference sequence). The V and J ends lost 5 bases and 10 bases, in that order; junction bases with no gene match: 10. The CDR3 runs to 14 residues. Here the CDR3 DNA reads TGCAGTGCTGGGACAAACAGGGGGGGGTCACCCCTCCACTTT. This gives the protein CSAGTNRGGSPLHF.

In this sample, this clonotype turned up many times. The chain uses TRBV25-1 and TRBJ1-5, with a tentative D call TRBD1 (6 bases). Germline V gene lookup returns CDR1 MGHDK and CDR2 SYGVNS. The CDR3 spans 17 residues. Trimming left V 4 bases short and J 0 bases short, with 16 bases between. CDR3 region: CASSGKTGTYSNQPQHF. The CDR3, as DNA: TGTGCCAGCAGTGGGAAGACAGGAACTTATAGCAATCAGCCCCAGCATTTT.

This clonotype has more than one count but fewer than ten. This chain's CDR3 is CASSMGGGANTGELFF. The CDR3 coding sequence is TGTGCCAGTAGTATGGGCGGGGGGGCCAACACCGGGGAGCTGTTTTTT. The chain is built from TRBV19 and TRBJ2-2, with 9 bases aligning to TRBD2. Germline CDR1 is LNHDA and CDR2 is SQIVND (reference sequence). Unmatched junction bases numbered 4, after V lost 3 bases and J lost 2 bases. This CDR3 has 16 amino acids.

Many counts were recorded for this clonotype. This chain links TRBV10-3 with TRBJ1-2; TRBD1 is a possible D gene (6 bases). Deletions cut 8 bases from V and 6 bases from J, with 10 bases between. CDR1 ENHRY and CDR2 SYGVKD come from the germline V gene. The CDR3 has 11 residues. The DNA of the CDR3 is TGTGCCATCCAGGGGTGGAATGGCTACACCTTC. Its translation: CAIQGWNGYTF.

This sequence joins TRBV4-3 and TRBJ2-5; TRBD2 aligns across 7 bases. Germline V lookup: CDR1 LGHNA, CDR2 YSLEER. V was clipped by 1 base and J by 3 bases; unmatched bases: 17. This CDR3 has 19 residues. The CDR3 here is CASSQGAFPGASGEETQYF. The CDR3 DNA reads as TGCGCCAGCAGCCAAGGGGCGTTCCCCGGGGCTAGCGGAGAAGAGACCCAGTACTTC.

The V and J genes are TRBV25-1 and TRBJ1-2, with a weak D call TRBD1 (6 bases). CDR3 length: 14 amino acids. Germline V gene data show CDR1 as MGHDK and CDR2 as SYGVNS. The V end lost 8 bases, the J end lost 4 bases, and 17 bases lay between the germline ends. CDR3: CASSPPGVIYGYTF. CDR3 in DNA: TGTGCCAGCTCACCTCCAGGGGTTATCTATGGCTACACCTTC.

CDR3 region: CASGHGQGTYEQYF. DNA of the CDR3: TGTGCCAGTGGCCATGGACAGGGTACCTACGAGCAGTACTTC. The chain recombines TRBV19 with TRBJ2-7; 8 bases match TRBD1. Germline V gene lookup returns CDR1 LNHDA and CDR2 SQIVND (reference sequence). V lost 8 bases to trimming and J lost 2 bases; unmatched junction nucleotides: 8. CDR3 length: 14 amino acids.

This clonotype has ten or more counts. This sequence joins TRBV7-2 and TRBJ2-2; 13 bases are shared with TRBD2. The CDR3 is 16 amino acids. Germline V CDR1 and CDR2: SGHTA, FQGNSA. The V gene end was trimmed by 5 bases and the J gene end by 7 bases; junction bases not matched to a gene: 7. The CDR3 is CASSPTSGRALGELFF. DNA of the CDR3: TGTGCCAGCAGCCCAACTAGCGGGAGGGCCCTCGGGGAGCTGTTTTTT.

This clonotype has more than one count but fewer than ten. The chain is built from TRBV5-1 and TRBJ2-5; D might be TRBD1 or TRBD2, each matching 5 bases. V lost 1 base and J 9 bases, leaving 13 bases between the germline ends. The germline V gene has CDR1 SGHRS and CDR2 YFSETQ. This CDR3 has 13 residues. The CDR3, as DNA: TGCGCCAGCAGCTTGCACAGGACTTTCGCCCAGTACTTC. Protein: CASSLHRTFAQYF.

The V gene is TRBV7-9, the J gene TRBJ2-7, with 7 bases that match TRBD1. The CDR3 length is 15 residues. J gave up 5 bases and V 3 bases, and 10 bases lay outside the gene matches. The germline CDR1 and CDR2 sequences are SEHNR and FQNEAQ (reference sequence). DNA for the CDR3: TGTGCCAGCAGCTTCGTCGACAGGGCACCCCACGAGCAGTACTTC. The encoded protein is CASSFVDRAPHEQYF.

This clonotype was seen at least ten times. This chain connects TRBV7-9 to TRBJ1-1; D possibly corresponds to TRBD1 (5 bases). V lost 8 bases, J lost 5 bases, and 9 bases lay in between. This CDR3 is built from 11 residues. Germline CDR1 reads SEHNR; CDR2 reads FQNEAQ (reference sequence). The CDR3 nucleotides are TGTGCCAGCGTTCAGGGTACTGAAGCTTTCTTT. This gives the protein CASVQGTEAFF.

This chain links TRBV12-3 or TRBV12-4 with TRBJ2-5; 8 bases line up with TRBD1. V gave up 7 bases and J gave up 5 bases; unmatched junction bases: 9. The CDR3 is 14 residues long. CDR3 region: CASINTGQDETQYF. The CDR3 DNA follows: TGTGCCAGCATCAACACGGGACAGGATGAGACCCAGTACTTC.

The J gene is TRBJ1-5, the V gene TRBV6-1, with 7 nucleotides matching TRBD1. Germline trimming cut 2 bases from V and 6 bases from J; bases unmatched to any gene: 10. The length of the CDR3 is 16 residues. Germline V gives CDR1 MNHNS, CDR2 SASEGT. The CDR3 protein is CASSEIIGRGPQPQHF. The CDR3, as DNA: TGTGCCAGCAGTGAAATTATAGGAAGGGGGCCTCAGCCCCAGCATTTT.

The chain joins TRBV10-3 to TRBJ2-7, with 7 bases lining up with TRBD1. CDR3 length equals 12 residues. After removal of 10 bases from V and 6 bases from J, the junction contained 9 bases not matched to a gene. Germline CDR1 ENHRY, CDR2 SYGVKD. CDR3 in amino acids: CATQGDEAEQYF. CDR3 nucleotide sequence: TGTGCCACCCAGGGGGATGAGGCCGAGCAGTACTTC.

The chain recombines TRBV7-9 with TRBJ2-5, with D possibly matching TRBD1 (5 bases). Germline V gene data show CDR1 as SEHNR and CDR2 as FQNEAQ (reference sequence). V was clipped by 1 base and J by 5 bases, with 11 bases between them. The CDR3 contains 14 residues. CDR3 protein: CASSLVTRVETQYF. The CDR3 bases are TGTGCCAGCAGCTTAGTTACCAGGGTTGAGACCCAGTACTTC. The full variable domain, with the rest looked up from reference TRBV7-9 and TRBJ2-5, is DTGVSQNPRHKITKRGQNVTFRCDPISEHNRLYWYRQTLGQGPEFLTYFQNEAQLEKSRLLSDRFSAERPKGSFSTLEIQRTEQGDSAMYLCASSLVTRVETQYFGPGTRLLVL.

This clonotype showed up just a few times. The rearrangement links TRBV5-4 to TRBJ1-2; D remains unclear. The CDR3 has 12 amino acids. CDR1 is SGHNT, CDR2 YYREEE, per germline (reference sequence). Trimming pared 0 bases from V and 8 bases from J, leaving 8 bases between. Here the CDR3 reads CASSLESVGYTF. The CDR3 region has the DNA TGTGCCAGCAGCTTGGAATCCGTAGGCTACACCTTC.

This clonotype was recorded many times. V usage is TRBV11-2 and J usage is TRBJ2-6; a weak D match, TRBD2 (5 bases). Germline V gives CDR1 SGHAT, CDR2 FQNNGV. The CDR3 contains 17 residues. Trimming shortened V by 5 bases and J by 0 bases, and 14 bases separated the two germline ends. The CDR3 is CASSVQPSTSGANVLTF. The CDR3 nucleotides are TGTGCCAGCAGCGTACAGCCTAGCACCTCTGGGGCCAACGTCCTGACTTTC.

In this sample, this clonotype turned up a few times. The chain couples TRBV5-1 to TRBJ2-7; D possibly corresponds to TRBD1 (6 bases). V was trimmed by 0 bases and J by 3 bases, leaving 13 bases between them. Germline CDR1 reads SGHRS; CDR2 reads YFSETQ. The CDR3 contains 15 residues. CDR3 region: CASSLDRELNYEQYF. CDR3 in DNA: TGCGCCAGCAGCTTGGACAGGGAACTGAACTACGAGCAGTACTTC.

The CDR3 is CAISVARISNQPQHF. In nucleotides, the CDR3 is TGTGCCATCAGTGTGGCCAGGATTAGCAATCAGCCCCAGCATTTT. This chain links TRBV10-3 with TRBJ1-5; D is ambiguous. The V end was cut by 4 bases, the J end by 0 bases, with 10 bases between. This CDR3 contains 15 residues. Germline-derived CDR1 and CDR2 are ENHRY and SYGVKD.

This sequence joins TRBV15 and TRBJ1-2; 8 nucleotides line up with TRBD1. Germline loops: CDR1 LNHNV, CDR2 YYDKDF (reference sequence). V gave up 8 bases and J gave up 6 bases; unmatched junction bases: 8. This CDR3 is 13 amino acids long. CDR3 sequence (DNA): TGTGCCACCGGCCGGGACAGGCAGAATGGCTACACCTTC. Translation: CATGRDRQNGYTF.

This chain links TRBV9 with TRBJ2-2; TRBD2 matches at 11 bases. Germline CDR1 is SGDLS and CDR2 is YYNGEE. J gave up 5 bases and V 5 bases, and 8 bases lay outside the gene matches. The length of the CDR3 is 16 residues. This chain's CDR3 is CASSYPSGRWTGELFF. The CDR3 DNA is TGTGCCAGCAGTTACCCTAGCGGGAGGTGGACCGGGGAGCTGTTTTTT.

The CDR3 DNA reads as TGTGCCACCAGTGATTTCGAGAGGATGGGGGCTTTCTTT. Protein sequence: CATSDFERMGAFF. The genes are TRBV24-1 and TRBJ1-1; D not resolved. V shed 1 base and J shed 11 bases, with 13 bases lying between them. Per germline, CDR1 KGHDR and CDR2 SFDVKD. The length of the CDR3 is 13 residues.

This clonotype was counted ten times or more. This chain uses TRBV20-1 with TRBJ1-1; D not certain. The CDR3 length is 11 residues. V was shortened by 3 bases and J by 6 bases, with 8 bases between the two germline ends. Per the germline V gene, CDR1 is DFQATT and CDR2 is SNEGSKA (reference sequence). CDR3 sequence reads: CSAREEPEAFF. For the CDR3, the DNA is TGCAGTGCTAGGGAAGAACCTGAAGCTTTCTTT.

At least ten counts were recorded for this clonotype. The chain uses TRBV2 and TRBJ2-7; maybe TRBD1 (6 bases). CDR3 length equals 12 residues. Trimming removed 6 bases from V and 4 bases from J, with 10 bases in between. CDR1 and CDR2 from the germline V gene are SNHLY and FYNNEI. Here the CDR3 reads CASRQGPYEQYF. Written as DNA, the CDR3 is TGTGCCAGCAGACAGGGTCCTTACGAGCAGTACTTC.

CDR3 loop: CASSRGTGGAINTGELFF. CDR3 DNA: TGTGCCAGCAGCCGAGGGACAGGGGGCGCAATCAACACCGGGGAGCTGTTTTTT. V is TRBV7-9 and J is TRBJ2-2; 12 bases fit TRBD1. CDR3 length: 18 residues. Germline V CDR1 and CDR2: SEHNR, FQNEAQ (reference sequence). Trimming took 5 bases from V and 2 from J; bases not matched to a gene: 9.

This clonotype was detected only a few times. This sequence may be a read error, since a much larger clone differs from it by one base. The chain links TRBV19 to TRBJ1-5; a weak D match, TRBD1 (5 bases). The length of the CDR3 is 14 residues. Looked up from germline, CDR1 is LNHDA and CDR2 is SQIVND (reference sequence). Between the trimmed V and J ends, which lost 5 bases and 2 bases, there was a span of 10 bases. This CDR3 reads CASSPRARNQPQHF. The CDR3, as DNA: TGTGCCAGTAGTCCCAGGGCCCGCAATCAGCCCCAGCATTTT.

On this clonotype itself: One end of the junction does not line up with germline, which may come from a read error. This chain uses TRBV7-2 with TRBJ2-6, with 8 bases matching TRBD1. CDR1 SGHTA and CDR2 FQGNSA come from the germline V gene. The CDR3 is 18 amino acids. The CDR3 sequence: CASSLVRTGSSGANVLAF. The CDR3 coding sequence is TGCGCCAGCAGCTTAGTAAGGACAGGGTCTTCCGGGGCCAACGTCCTGGCTTTC.

This clonotype has a handful of counts. This chain connects TRBV6-5 to TRBJ2-2; possibly TRBD1 for D (5 bases). The germline CDR1 and CDR2 sequences are MNHEY and SVGAGI. CDR3 length: 16 residues. V lost 2 bases and J 0 bases, leaving 10 bases between the germline ends. For the CDR3, the DNA is TGTGCCAGCAGTTACCTACGGACATCGAACACCGGGGAGCTGTTTTTT. Amino acid sequence: CASSYLRTSNTGELFF.

The chain links TRBV6-1 to TRBJ1-5, with a tentative D call TRBD1 (6 bases). The ends were cut back, 6 bases at V and 6 bases at J, with 15 bases in the middle. The CDR3 loop spans 14 amino acids. Germline-derived CDR1 and CDR2 are MNHNS and SASEGT. This CDR3 reads CASRDTGGGQPQHF. The CDR3 DNA is TGTGCCAGCAGGGATACAGGAGGGGGTCAGCCCCAGCATTTT.